This passage covers 24 T cell receptor beta chains from one sample sequenced in a study of T cells in Graves' hyperthyroidism and ophthalmopathy. There were TCR beta CDR3 regions amplified from RNA transcripts. First-round RT-PCR of the TCR CDR3 relied on the HTBI primer set. TCRdb itself ran the multiplex PCR reads through MiXCR, one entry per CDR3 protein. The sample includes approximately 400,000 distinct CDR3 sequences, more than 12% seen only once; the top ten take less than 20%. The sequenced sample was blood. The receptors originated from a woman aged 25 to 39 with Graves' ophthalmopathy.

This clonotype was seen at least ten times. The chain carries TRBV3-1 and TRBJ1-4; D not resolved. There are 15 residues in the CDR3. Germline CDR1 and CDR2: LGHDT and YNNKEL (reference sequence). The ends were cut back, 0 bases at V and 7 bases at J, with 12 bases in the middle. CDR3 DNA sequence: TGTGCCAGCAGCCAAGATCAAACAAGACTTGAAAAACTGTTTTTT. Its translation is CASSQDQTRLEKLFF.

This clonotype was detected many times. This chain connects TRBV5-5 to TRBJ2-6; the D gene could be TRBD1 or TRBD2 (6 bases each). This CDR3 is built from 18 residues. V gave up 2 bases and J gave up 3 bases, with 18 bases separating them. In germline, CDR1 is SGHKS, CDR2 YYEKEE (reference sequence). CDR3 loop: CASSFHEGGPVGANVLTF. As DNA, the CDR3 is TGTGCCAGCAGCTTTCATGAGGGGGGTCCCGTTGGGGCCAACGTCCTGACTTTC.

This clonotype was observed a few times. The chain couples TRBV20-1 to TRBJ1-5; TRBD1 matches at 7 bases. V shed 6 bases and J 0 bases; nucleotides not matched to a gene: 5. Germline V gene sequence: CDR1 DFQATT, CDR2 SNEGSKA (reference sequence). This CDR3 comprises 14 residues. DNA for the CDR3: TGCAGTGCCACCCGGGACAGTAGCAATCAGCCCCAGCATTTT. Translation: CSATRDSSNQPQHF.

This clonotype has only a few counts. The chain has TRBV20-1 and TRBJ2-3; D ambiguous. The CDR3 contains 16 residues. Looked up from germline, CDR1 is DFQATT and CDR2 is SNEGSKA (reference sequence). V dropped 0 bases and J dropped 2 bases, with 15 bases sitting between them. CDR3 coding DNA: TGCAGTGCTAGAGATGAACGAGCCTTGTACACAGATACGCAGTATTTT. Residues: CSARDERALYTDTQYF.

This clonotype was found many times. The V gene is TRBV7-8, the J gene TRBJ2-5; 11 bases map to TRBD2. Losses at the gene ends were 4 bases for V and 4 bases for J; bases not matched to a gene: 14. There are 18 residues in the CDR3. CDR1 SGHVS and CDR2 FQNEAQ come from the germline V gene. The CDR3 here is CASSSRLAGSQVGETQYF. In DNA form, the CDR3 reads TGTGCCAGCAGCTCCCGACTAGCGGGGTCCCAGGTGGGAGAGACCCAGTACTTC.

This clonotype has a count of ten or more. The chain recombines TRBV12-3 or TRBV12-4 with TRBJ2-7; 15 bases match TRBD2. V shed 6 bases and J 4 bases; nucleotides not matched to a gene: 7. The CDR3 is 16 residues long. The CDR3 nucleotides read TGTGCCAGCAGCTCCCCGGGACTAGCGGGGGGTTACGAGCAGTACTTC. Residues: CASSSPGLAGGYEQYF.

In its sample, this clonotype was seen a few times. The chain joins TRBV29-1 to TRBJ2-1; D unclear. The CDR3 consists of 14 residues. Deletions cut 7 bases from V and 5 bases from J, with 18 bases between. Germline V CDR1 and CDR2: SQVTM, ANQGSEA. CDR3 DNA: TGCAGCGCGAAAGGATCAAGGACCCACAATGAGCAGTTCTTC. Its protein product is CSAKGSRTHNEQFF.

This clonotype was counted at least ten times. The CDR3 spells CASSLDGSGEIRNEQFF. The CDR3 nucleotides are TGTGCCAGCAGCTTGGATGGTAGCGGAGAGATCCGCAATGAGCAGTTCTTC. The chain links TRBV5-6 to TRBJ2-1; TRBD2 might be the D (6 bases). V lost 0 bases, J lost 6 bases, and 19 bases lay in between. The CDR3 has 17 residues. Germline V gives CDR1 SGHDT, CDR2 YYEEEE.

This clonotype has at least ten counts. The rearrangement joins TRBV7-8 to TRBJ2-3; 9 positions match TRBD2. The CDR3 contains 17 residues. Germline V CDR1 and CDR2: SGHVS, FQNEAQ. The junction had 15 bases not matched to a gene; V was cut back by 6 bases and J by 5 bases. CDR3 residues: CASRPRSPAGGGDTQYF. In DNA form, the CDR3 reads TGTGCCAGCAGACCTAGATCCCCAGCGGGGGGAGGAGATACGCAGTATTTT.

This clonotype was observed many times. The genes are TRBV18 and TRBJ1-5, with D perhaps matching TRBD1 (6 bases). Trimming left V 4 bases short and J 4 bases short, with 17 bases between. Germline CDR1 KGHSH, CDR2 LQKENI. The CDR3 runs 16 residues. CDR3 coding DNA: TGTGCCAGCTCACTTTACGGGGGGCAGCGAAATCAGCCCCAGCATTTT. This gives the protein CASSLYGGQRNQPQHF.

This clonotype was counted ten times or more. The chain employs TRBV6-6 and TRBJ2-2; D perhaps matches TRBD2 (6 bases). The CDR3 consists of 16 residues. Deletions cut 2 bases from V and 1 base from J, with 11 bases between. In germline, CDR1 is MNHNY, CDR2 SVGAGI (reference sequence). The CDR3 spells CASSYTIGRNTGELFF. The CDR3 nucleotides are TGTGCCAGCAGTTACACGATCGGGAGGAACACCGGGGAGCTGTTTTTT.

This clonotype was detected many times. The genes are TRBV7-8 and TRBJ1-6, with D possibly TRBD1 on 6 matching bases. Trimming removed 2 bases at V and 9 bases at J, with 14 bases between. CDR1 and CDR2 from the germline V gene are SGHVS and FQNEAQ. CDR3 length: 15 amino acids. CDR3 loop: CASSLRAGVVSPLHF. In DNA form, the CDR3 reads TGTGCCAGCAGCTTAAGGGCAGGGGTGGTTTCACCCCTCCACTTT.

The table lists this clonotype with many counts. This sequence joins TRBV9 and TRBJ1-1; D perhaps matches TRBD1 (5 bases). The germline V and J ends were trimmed by 3 bases and 5 bases, with 14 bases remaining between them. The CDR3 sequence is 14 residues long. Germline CDR1 reads SGDLS; CDR2 reads YYNGEE. CDR3 sequence (DNA): TGTGCCAGCAGCGCCCGGGGCCTTGGGACTGAAGCTTTCTTT. Encoded protein: CASSARGLGTEAFF.

This clonotype was picked up many times. The V and J genes are TRBV11-2 and TRBJ1-2; D perhaps matches TRBD1 (6 bases). Trimming stripped 1 base from V and 9 bases from J, with 12 bases between. Germline assignment: CDR1 SGHAT and CDR2 FQNNGV. The CDR3 is 13 amino acids. The CDR3 region is CASSLASGVRYTF. In DNA, the CDR3 is TGTGCCAGCAGCTTAGCCTCAGGGGTGCGCTACACCTTC.

This clonotype has at least ten counts. The CDR3, as DNA: TGTGCCAGCAGCTTAGTCCCAGCAGAGAACACTGAAGCTTTCTTT. Protein: CASSLVPAENTEAFF. The chain carries TRBV7-2 and TRBJ1-1; unclear D gene. CDR3 length: 15 residues. Germline CDR1 is SGHTA and CDR2 is FQGNSA. Trimming removed 1 base from V and 1 base from J, with 10 bases in between.

At least ten counts were recorded for this clonotype. The J gene is TRBJ1-5, the V gene TRBV20-1; D is unclear. The CDR3 covers 12 residues. V was cut by 3 bases and J by 1 base, with 4 bases left in between. CDR1 is DFQATT and CDR2 is SNEGSKA in the germline V gene (reference sequence). This chain's CDR3 is CSASSSNQPQHF. DNA of the CDR3: TGCAGTGCTAGTTCCAGCAATCAGCCCCAGCATTTT.

A note on this clonotype: Being one base from a much bigger clone, this may be a read error. J is TRBJ2-3 and V is TRBV2; perhaps TRBD2 as D (7 bases). Germline V gene lookup returns CDR1 SNHLY and CDR2 FYNNEI. Trimming cost V 7 bases and J 4 bases, with 18 bases left between them. The CDR3 length is 15 residues. The CDR3 sequence: CASTRGGEGADTQYF. For the CDR3, the DNA is TGTGCCAGCACCAGAGGGGGGGAGGGCGCAGATACGCAGTATTTT.

The J gene is TRBJ2-3, the V gene TRBV29-1, with 8 bases fitting TRBD1. CDR1 is SQVTM, CDR2 ANQGSEA, per germline. V lost 7 bases, J lost 4 bases, and 10 bases stayed unmatched. The CDR3 runs to 14 residues. CDR3 DNA sequence: TGCAGCGGTGAGACAGGGGTGGATGCAGATACGCAGTATTTT. This sequence encodes CSGETGVDADTQYF.

This clonotype was observed many times. The chain carries TRBV27 and TRBJ2-7; no reliable D call. The V gene's germline CDR1 is MNHEY and CDR2 SMNVEV (reference sequence). Trimming stripped 3 bases from V and 6 bases from J, with 21 bases between. CDR3 length equals 16 residues. For the CDR3, the DNA is TGTGCCAGCAGTTTCGCCCAGCTGGTTCCTTTTGGCGAGCAGTACTTC. Translation: CASSFAQLVPFGEQYF.

The chain is built from TRBV11-2 and TRBJ1-1, with a tentative D call TRBD1 (6 bases). Germline CDR1 SGHAT, CDR2 FQNNGV. V lost 5 bases to trimming and J lost 6 bases, with 13 bases between them. CDR3 size: 13 residues. CDR3 bases: TGTGCCAGCAGCAAAAACAGGGACTCTGAAGCTTTCTTT. Protein: CASSKNRDSEAFF.

The table lists this clonotype with many counts. J is TRBJ1-5 and V is TRBV15; 10 positions agree with TRBD1. The junction had 11 bases not matched to a gene; V was cut back by 8 bases and J by 7 bases. This CDR3 is 15 amino acids long. Looked up from germline, CDR1 is LNHNV and CDR2 is YYDKDF (reference sequence). The CDR3 here is CATGWDRGREQPQHF. CDR3 coding DNA: TGTGCCACCGGATGGGACAGGGGACGAGAGCAGCCCCAGCATTTT. Supplemented by reference TRBV15 and TRBJ1-5, the full variable domain reads DAMVIQNPRYQVTQFGKPVTLSCSQTLNHNVMYWYQQKSSQAPKLLFHYYDKDFNNEADTPDNFQSRRPNTSFCFLDIRSPGLGDTAMYLCATGWDRGREQPQHFGDGTRLSIL.

This clonotype was observed many times. The chain combines TRBV6-2 or TRBV6-3 with TRBJ2-3; D gene unclear. Trimming shortened V by 3 bases and J by 3 bases, and 16 bases separated the two germline ends. Germline V gene lookup returns CDR1 MNHEY and CDR2 SVGEGT. The CDR3 runs to 16 residues. In nucleotides, the CDR3 is TGTGCCAGCAGTTATACCGGTATGAGCGAGACAGATACGCAGTATTTT. The encoded protein is CASSYTGMSETDTQYF.

This clonotype was recorded at least ten times. The CDR3 bases are TGTGCCAGCAGTTCGGGACAGAAAGAGACCCAGTACTTC. This codes for CASSSGQKETQYF. The rearrangement joins TRBV28 to TRBJ2-5, with 7 positions matching TRBD1. The germline CDR1 and CDR2 sequences are MDHEN and SYDVKM. V shed 4 bases, J shed 3 bases, and the junction held 2 bases outside the gene matches. The CDR3 sequence is 13 residues long.

This clonotype occurred many times. The V call is TRBV6-5, the J call TRBJ2-7; the D is unclear. Trimming took off 2 bases at V and 3 bases at J, with 11 bases between the two ends. From germline, CDR1 is MNHEY and CDR2 SVGAGI. CDR3 length: 14 residues. The CDR3 reads CASSYRRFNYEQYF. In nucleotides, the CDR3 is TGTGCCAGCAGTTACCGCCGGTTTAACTACGAGCAGTACTTC.